This T cell receptor beta chain was identified in a study of T cells in Graves' hyperthyroidism and ophthalmopathy. Findings and limits, study-wide: Most thyroid clonotypes with frequency above 0.001 were detected in blood. Ophthalmopathy was model-predicted a median 6.5 months pre-onset. Ophthalmopathy stood apart from stable hyperthyroidism in a 13 V-J model.

PBMCs were obtained from roughly 10 ml fresh peripheral blood. Of note for this clonotype: What it binds is not known.

Authors of the study amplified TCR beta CDR3 regions from RNA transcripts. The study used the HTBI primer set for a first-round RT-PCR of the TCR CDR3. TCRdb redid the calling of the multiplex PCR reads with MiXCR, one entry per CDR3 protein. The sample lists 450,000 to 600,000 distinct CDR3 sequences; about 20% were seen once. The CDR3 contains 13 residues. V trimming: 7 bases; J trimming: 2 bases; junction bases outside the gene matches: 6. CDR1 DFQATT and CDR2 SNEGSKA come from the germline V gene (reference sequence). The chain employs TRBV20-1 and TRBJ2-7; 9 nucleotides agree with TRBD2. The sequence was collected from a man aged 40-49 years with Graves' ophthalmopathy. The sample consisted of blood. CDR3 DNA: TGCAGTGTTAGCGGGAGTAGTACCTACGAGCAGTACTTC. It codes for CSVSGSSTYEQYF.